The present T cell receptor (beta chain) was sequenced within a study of memory CD4+ T cells and cytomegalovirus serostatus. Study at large: Healthy Belgian adult donors included about nine CMV-positive and about two dozen CMV-negative people.

Study outcomes and limitations: Each of some 67 CMV-associated TCRbeta sequences occurred in one to five individuals.

CDR1 and CDR2 from the germline V gene are KGHSH and LQKENI. The ends were cut back, 0 bases at V and 4 bases at J, with 7 bases in the middle. The CDR3 has 13 residues. Per the original methods: Out-of-frame sequences were removed, leaving 2 million to 2.5 million distinct TCRbeta sequences. The repertoire was sequenced with immunoSEQ multiplex PCR; TCRdb's copy has only in-frame clones and lacks some. V and J calls and clone size come straight from that table; D and trimming were deduced from the DNA. The sample holds about 40,000 clones, over 70% seen once. This clone was counted only a few times. Its antigen is still unknown. The sort gate was single viable CD3+CD4+CD8-CD45RO+ cells for memory CD4+ T cells.

This TCR was sampled from an adult in good health and CMV-seronegative. The sample taken for sequencing was memory CD4+ T cells from blood. This chain links TRBV18 with TRBJ2-7, with TRBD2 as a possible D gene (5 bases). The CDR3 sequence is CASSPPGGYEQYF. CDR3 coding DNA: TGTGCCAGCTCACCACCAGGCGGGTACGAGCAGTACTTC.